Each of the 22 T cell receptor beta chains below was sequenced from the same sample in a study of graft-versus-host responses after intestinal transplantation. Profiled with immunoSEQ multiplex PCR; TCRdb holds only in-frame clones, not every one. The data show some 150,000 clones, with 80% to 95% seen just once and 0.19% held by the top ten. No antigen is known for these receptors. Specimen: unstimulated CD4+ T cells sorted from spleen or lymph node cells, collected before intestinal transplant. The source of these receptors is a human donor who received an intestinal transplant.

The rearrangement uses TRBV30 and TRBJ1-4; no definite D call. Germline CDR1 and CDR2: GTSNPN and SVGIG (reference sequence). Trimming left V 3 bases short and J 0 bases short, with 17 bases between. The CDR3 runs 17 residues. The CDR3 bases are TGTGCCTGGAGCCTTAAGTTGTCCCATGCAACTAATGAAAAACTGTTTTTT. This sequence encodes CAWSLKLSHATNEKLFF.

The CDR3 region is CASSVGGREIQNEQFF. As DNA, the CDR3 is TGTGCCAGCAGCGTAGGGGGACGGGAGATCCAAAATGAGCAGTTCTTC. The J gene is TRBJ2-1, the V gene TRBV9; TRBD2 is a possible D gene (6 bases). The V and J ends lost 0 bases and 7 bases respectively, with 17 bases between them. CDR3 length equals 16 residues. Germline V CDR1 and CDR2: SGDLS, YYNGEE.

The table lists this clone with a count of one. The chain couples TRBV19 to TRBJ2-1, with 8 bases identical to TRBD1. Germline V CDR1 and CDR2: LNHDA, SQIVND (reference sequence). The CDR3 covers 14 residues. After removal of 5 bases from V and 6 bases from J, the junction contained 6 bases not matched to a gene. Written as DNA, the CDR3 is TGTGCCAGTAGTCCAACAGGGGGTAGCAATGAGCAGTTCTTC. Amino acids: CASSPTGGSNEQFF.

V usage is TRBV27 and J usage is TRBJ2-2, with a possible D match to TRBD2 (6 bases). Trimming stripped 2 bases from V and 7 bases from J, with 11 bases between. Germline lookup yields CDR1 MNHEY and CDR2 SMNVEV (reference sequence). The CDR3 length is 14 residues. CDR3 residues: CASSLGRGFGELFF. Written as DNA, the CDR3 is TGTGCCAGCAGTTTAGGACGGGGGTTCGGGGAGCTGTTTTTT.

The chain has TRBV2 and TRBJ1-5; tentatively, D is TRBD1 (5 bases). The CDR3 sequence is 13 residues long. The germline CDR1 and CDR2 sequences are SNHLY and FYNNEI. Trimming shortened V by 3 bases and J by 6 bases, and 9 bases separated the two germline ends. The CDR3 here is CASSDGGSQPQHF. Here the CDR3 DNA reads TGTGCCAGCAGTGACGGGGGATCTCAGCCCCAGCATTTT.

The V and J genes are TRBV5-6 and TRBJ2-3; a weak D match, TRBD1 (5 bases). The V gene lost 6 bases and the J gene lost 6 bases, with 17 bases spanning the gap. Germline V CDR1 and CDR2: SGHDT, YYEEEE. CDR3 size: 14 residues. CDR3 bases: TGTGCCAGCAAGTGGCAGGGTGATATGGATACGCAGTATTTT. Translation gives CASKWQGDMDTQYF.

The V and J genes are TRBV7-8 and TRBJ2-7; 7 positions agree with TRBD1. Germline CDR1 is SGHVS and CDR2 is FQNEAQ. Unmatched junction bases numbered 11, after V lost 5 bases and J lost 1 base. This CDR3 contains 16 residues. The CDR3, as DNA: TGTGCCAGCAGCCTTCTACTGACAGGGCCATCCTACGAGCAGTACTTC. This translates into CASSLLLTGPSYEQYF.

The J gene is TRBJ2-7, the V gene TRBV5-1; D not certain. The CDR3 extends over 13 amino acids. Looked up from germline, CDR1 is SGHRS and CDR2 is YFSETQ. V was cut by 0 bases and J by 4 bases, with 8 bases left in between. The CDR3 loop is CASSLVTGYEQYF. The CDR3 DNA follows: TGCGCCAGCAGCTTGGTGACGGGTTACGAGCAGTACTTC.

The V and J genes are TRBV7-2 and TRBJ2-1; 7 bases agree with TRBD2. The length of the CDR3 is 14 residues. The V gene end was trimmed by 4 bases and the J gene end by 10 bases; junction bases not matched to a gene: 10. From germline, CDR1 is SGHTA and CDR2 FQGNSA. The CDR3 sequence: CASSSRSGTTEQFF. The CDR3 bases are TGTGCCAGCAGCTCTCGGTCCGGGACTACCGAGCAGTTCTTC.

The chain links TRBV7-2 to TRBJ2-2, with a tentative D call TRBD2 (6 bases). V was trimmed by 1 base and J by 5 bases, leaving 8 bases between them. The CDR3 runs to 14 residues. CDR1 is SGHTA and CDR2 is FQGNSA in the germline V gene. CDR3 amino acids: CASSLGGVTGELFF. The CDR3 DNA sequence: TGTGCCAGCAGCTTAGGGGGGGTAACCGGGGAGCTGTTTTTT. Supplemented by reference TRBV7-2 and TRBJ2-2, the full variable domain reads GAGVSQSPSNKVTEKGKDVELRCDPISGHTALYWYRQSLGQGLEFLIYFQGNSAPDKSGLPSDRFSAERTGGSVSTLTIQRTQQEDSAVYLCASSLGGVTGELFFGEGSRLTVL.

The rearrangement links TRBV27 to TRBJ1-4; 9 nucleotides line up with TRBD1. The germline V gene has CDR1 MNHEY and CDR2 SMNVEV (reference sequence). This CDR3 has 15 residues. V was clipped by 6 bases and J by 5 bases; unmatched bases: 7. CDR3 DNA: TGTGCCAGCAGCTGGAACAGGGGGCGAAATGAAAAACTGTTTTTT. This sequence encodes CASSWNRGRNEKLFF. Full variable domain (outside the CDR3, taken from reference TRBV27 and TRBJ1-4): EAQVTQNPRYLITVTGKKLTVTCSQNMNHEYMSWYRQDPGLGLRQIYYSMNVEVTDKGDVPEGYKVSRKEKRNFPLILESPSPNQTSLYFCASSWNRGRNEKLFFGSGTQLSVL.

V is TRBV9 and J is TRBJ2-1, with 7 bases matching TRBD2. The CDR3 contains 18 residues. The germline V gene encodes CDR1 SGDLS and CDR2 YYNGEE. The J segment lost 2 bases and the V segment lost 1 base, leaving 12 bases of the junction unmatched. In nucleotides, the CDR3 is TGTGCCAGCAGCGTATCCCCTGAGGAGGGGAGGGCCTACAATGAGCAGTTCTTC. It translates to CASSVSPEEGRAYNEQFF.

This chain links TRBV2 with TRBJ1-3; no clear D. This CDR3 has 16 amino acids. Per the germline V gene, CDR1 is SNHLY and CDR2 is FYNNEI. Trimming cost V 4 bases and J 0 bases, with 13 bases left between them. The CDR3 is CASSVEDPISGNTIYF. In nucleotides, the CDR3 is TGTGCCAGCAGTGTAGAGGACCCGATCTCTGGAAACACCATATATTTT.

CDR3 sequence (DNA): TGTGCCAGCAGACAGGGGACAGGGTGGGGGTATGGCTACACCTTC. It yields the protein CASRQGTGWGYGYTF. This chain joins TRBV6-1 and TRBJ1-2; 9 bases are a match to TRBD1. Germline assignment: CDR1 MNHNS and CDR2 SASEGT. The CDR3 covers 15 residues. Unmatched junction bases numbered 10, after V lost 6 bases and J lost 5 bases.

This rearrangement joins TRBV11-2 to TRBJ1-3, with a weak D call TRBD1 (6 bases). The CDR3 loop spans 16 amino acids. In germline, CDR1 is SGHAT, CDR2 FQNNGV. Trimming cost V 5 bases and J 0 bases, with 14 bases left between them. The CDR3: CASSTRQDPSGNTIYF. The CDR3 nucleotides are TGTGCCAGCAGCACCAGACAGGACCCCTCTGGAAACACCATATATTTT. Full variable domain (rest looked up from reference TRBV11-2 and TRBJ1-3): EAGVAQSPRYKIIEKRQSVAFWCNPISGHATLYWYQQILGQGPKLLIQFQNNGVVDDSQLPKDRFSAERLKGVDSTLKIQPAKLEDSAVYLCASSTRQDPSGNTIYFGEGSWLTVV.

V and J are TRBV4-2 and TRBJ2-3, with a possible D match to TRBD2 (6 bases). There are 19 residues in the CDR3. Per the germline V gene, CDR1 is LGHNA and CDR2 is YNFKEQ. Trimming took 1 base from V and 2 from J, leaving 22 bases between them. The CDR3 sequence is CASSQVGSGLARTTDTQYF. DNA for the CDR3: TGTGCCAGCAGCCAAGTGGGATCGGGACTCGCGCGAACCACAGATACGCAGTATTTT.

The V gene is TRBV2, the J gene TRBJ2-5, with D possibly being TRBD2 (5 bases). Germline assignment: CDR1 SNHLY and CDR2 FYNNEI. CDR3 size: 14 residues. V lost 7 bases and J 2 bases, leaving 14 bases between the germline ends. The CDR3 sequence: CASTFTRVQETQYF. In DNA, the CDR3 is TGTGCCAGCACATTTACGAGGGTACAAGAGACCCAGTACTTC.

This chain joins TRBV25-1 and TRBJ2-3, with unresolved D. Germline V CDR1 and CDR2: MGHDK, SYGVNS. The V end lost 2 bases, the J end lost 9 bases, and 9 bases lay between the germline ends. The CDR3 runs 12 residues. CDR3 sequence: CASSEQPWTQYF. CDR3 in DNA: TGTGCCAGCAGTGAACAACCCTGGACGCAGTATTTT.

The sample holds one count of this clone. This chain uses TRBV18 with TRBJ2-7, with D possibly being TRBD2 (5 bases). Trimming cost V 0 bases and J 5 bases, with 11 bases left between them. Germline V gene data show CDR1 as KGHSH and CDR2 as LQKENI. The CDR3 extends over 14 amino acids. This CDR3 reads CASSPPVRGDEQYF. The CDR3 coding sequence is TGTGCCAGCTCACCACCGGTACGGGGTGACGAGCAGTACTTC.

The rearrangement links TRBV28 to TRBJ2-7; D is unclear. Germline loops: CDR1 MDHEN, CDR2 SYDVKM. V was shortened by 8 bases and J by 0 bases, with 14 bases between the two germline ends. The CDR3 totals 14 residues. The CDR3 protein is CASRPALSSYEQYF. The CDR3 DNA follows: TGTGCCAGCCGGCCAGCGTTGAGCTCCTACGAGCAGTACTTC.

J is TRBJ1-2 and V is TRBV28, with 10 bases identical to TRBD1. Trimming removed 2 bases from V and 4 bases from J; junction bases left unmatched: 1. This CDR3 contains 14 residues. CDR1 is MDHEN, CDR2 SYDVKM, per germline. The CDR3 DNA sequence: TGTGCCAGCAGTTTACGGGACAGGGGCTATGGCTACACCTTC. Translating it yields CASSLRDRGYGYTF.

The CDR3 DNA is TGTGCCAGCTCACCAGCTTTCGCCTACGAGCAGTACTTC. This encodes CASSPAFAYEQYF. This rearrangement joins TRBV18 to TRBJ2-7; D remains unclear. Per germline, CDR1 KGHSH and CDR2 LQKENI. This CDR3 spans 13 amino acids. Between the trimmed V and J ends, which lost 2 bases and 2 bases, there was a span of 7 bases.